Below are 8 T cell receptor beta chains sequenced from a single sample in a study of T cell repertoires in cytomegalovirus infection (dated by TCRdb to between 2018 and 2021). The sample was run on an Illumina HiSeq 1500. TCRdb ran its own pipeline on the public reads, namely fastp trimming at Q25 and MiXCR clone calling, and kept in-frame beta chains. Identical CDR3 proteins give one entry, which carries the most common genes and DNA. In all, the sample holds hundreds of thousands of distinct CDR3 sequences, and 15% to 20% of those were seen once. Of the sample, around 13% is held by the ten largest clones. The material sequenced was PBMCs. The source is a human donor in good health (CMV status not recorded). Some clones in this sample may be carry-over from other donors' samples.

There are many counts of this clonotype. The chain employs TRBV7-9 and TRBJ1-2; 8 bases map to TRBD1. CDR1 and CDR2 (germline): SEHNR, FQNEAQ (reference sequence). CDR3 length: 14 residues. V was clipped by 5 bases and J by 3 bases; unmatched bases: 5. Here the CDR3 DNA reads TGTGCCAGCAGCCGCGGACAGGGATACTATGGCTACACCTTC. Its protein product is CASSRGQGYYGYTF.

The rearrangement links TRBV4-1 to TRBJ2-6; weak D call: TRBD1 (5 bases). Trimming cost V 4 bases and J 0 bases, with 13 bases left between them. Germline V gene sequence: CDR1 MGHRA, CDR2 YSYEKL. The CDR3 has 17 residues. The CDR3 protein is CASSPQGDGSGANVLTF. The CDR3 nucleotides are TGCGCCAGCAGCCCCCAGGGCGATGGCTCTGGGGCCAACGTCCTGACTTTC.

The rearrangement uses TRBV12-3 or TRBV12-4 and TRBJ1-2; D not certain. The CDR3 runs 13 residues. The ends were cut back, 3 bases at V and 8 bases at J, with 13 bases in the middle. Here the CDR3 reads CASSLETESGYTF. The CDR3 DNA follows: TGTGCCAGCAGTTTGGAAACGGAGTCCGGCTACACCTTC.

V and J are TRBV28 and TRBJ1-2; possible D gene TRBD1, 5 bases. The V gene lost 6 bases and the J gene lost 5 bases, with 22 bases spanning the gap. The CDR3 loop spans 16 amino acids. The germline V gene has CDR1 MDHEN and CDR2 SYDVKM. The CDR3 protein is CASSPGPGPSFYGYTF. The DNA for the CDR3 is TGTGCCAGCAGCCCGGGGCCGGGACCGAGCTTTTATGGCTACACCTTC.

V and J are TRBV2 and TRBJ1-2; 7 bases map to TRBD1. CDR3 length: 13 amino acids. V dropped 7 bases and J dropped 6; count of bases not matched to a gene: 8. Germline V gene lookup returns CDR1 SNHLY and CDR2 FYNNEI. The chain's CDR3 is CASNDRDVDGYTF. The DNA for the CDR3 is TGTGCCAGCAATGACAGGGATGTGGATGGCTACACCTTC.

This clonotype was recorded at least ten times. The chain is built from TRBV4-1 and TRBJ1-1, with D unclear. Trimming cost V 0 bases and J 1 base, with 15 bases left between them. Germline CDR1 and CDR2: MGHRA and YSYEKL. The CDR3 length is 17 residues. The CDR3 DNA is TGCGCCAGCAGCCAAGAAGTTGGTCTTTCCGGGAACACTGAAGCTTTCTTT. Translated: CASSQEVGLSGNTEAFF.

This clonotype has at least ten counts. The rearrangement joins TRBV7-9 to TRBJ2-1; the match to TRBD2 covers 8 bases. The CDR3 extends over 17 amino acids. Germline CDR1 is SEHNR and CDR2 is FQNEAQ (reference sequence). V lost 2 bases, J lost 0 bases, and 6 bases stayed unmatched. The CDR3 loop is CASSLWVAGSSYNEQFF. CDR3 coding DNA: TGTGCCAGCAGCTTATGGGTAGCGGGGTCCTCCTACAATGAGCAGTTCTTC.

This clonotype has a handful of counts. The chain has TRBV4-1 and TRBJ2-1; D not resolved. Germline-derived CDR1 and CDR2 are MGHRA and YSYEKL. The CDR3 contains 12 residues. Trimming shortened V by 2 bases and J by 5 bases, and 4 bases separated the two germline ends. CDR3: CASSQINNEQFF. The CDR3 bases are TGCGCCAGCAGCCAAATTAACAATGAGCAGTTCTTC.